This entry concerns a single T cell receptor beta chain. This sample was taken from a study of technical replicates of blood from a few donors. There are 13 residues in the CDR3. The germline gives CDR1 ENHRY, CDR2 SYGVKD. With 10 bases clipped from V and 10 bases from J, the junction kept 11 bases outside the gene matches. The data were produced by immunoSEQ multiplex PCR, yet TCRdb's version contains in-frame clones alone and is incomplete. Of tens of thousands of clones in the sample, approximately 96% are singletons; the top ten hold around 0.38%. The TCR was taken from a human donor in good health. This chain connects TRBV10-3 to TRBJ2-1; 9 positions match TRBD1. The specimen was T cells isolated from PBMCs. The chain's CDR3 is CATTPGQGEEQFF. The CDR3, as DNA: TGTGCCACAACCCCGGGACAGGGTGAGGAGCAGTTCTTC.